A single sample is the source of the 10 T cell receptor beta chains below, sequenced in a study of blood T cell repertoires in COVID-19. The data were produced by immunoSEQ multiplex PCR, yet TCRdb's version contains in-frame clones alone and is incomplete. Of some 150,000 clones listed, 70% to 90% were seen once; the top ten hold around 8%. Sample: peripheral blood. The receptors derive from an older woman with COVID-19, enrolled during active disease.

This chain joins TRBV19 and TRBJ2-7, with 7 bases matching TRBD1. V lost 6 bases to trimming and J lost 3 bases; unmatched junction nucleotides: 11. There are 15 residues in the CDR3. Per germline, CDR1 LNHDA and CDR2 SQIVND (reference sequence). The CDR3 here is CASSPGQVHHYEQYF. CDR3 coding DNA: TGTGCCAGTAGCCCTGGACAGGTCCATCACTACGAGCAGTACTTC.

This clone was counted only a few times. The chain couples TRBV6-2 or TRBV6-3 to TRBJ1-1, with a tentative D call TRBD1 (6 bases). The CDR3 has 14 residues. The V gene lost 4 bases and the J gene lost 6 bases, with 15 bases spanning the gap. Germline CDR1 and CDR2: MNHEY and SVGEGT. The DNA of the CDR3 is TGTGCCAGCAGTTTTGACAGGCCGAGGGCTGAAGCTTTCTTT. Its protein is CASSFDRPRAEAFF.

J is TRBJ2-3 and V is TRBV3-1 (or the pseudogene TRBV3-2); D is undetermined. This CDR3 is built from 11 residues. CDR1 and CDR2 (germline): LGHDT, YNNKEL (reference sequence). V lost 6 bases and J 8 bases, leaving 9 bases between the germline ends. In DNA form, the CDR3 reads TGTGCCAGCAGGGCTTCAGGTACGCAGTATTTT. Protein: CASRASGTQYF.

As to this clone: In the same sample, other DNA sequences code for this CDR3. This sequence joins TRBV14 and TRBJ1-2; no firm D call. CDR1 is SGHDN and CDR2 is FVKESK in the germline V gene. The V end was cut by 6 bases, the J end by 6 bases, with 14 bases between. This CDR3 has 13 residues. The CDR3 reads CASSSRRGNGYTF. The CDR3 bases are TGTGCCAGCAGTTCAAGGCGGGGAAATGGCTACACCTTC.

The V gene is TRBV7-3, the J gene TRBJ1-1; D is uncertain. V was shortened by 4 bases and J by 5 bases, with 14 bases between the two germline ends. The CDR3 totals 14 residues. Germline V gene data show CDR1 as SGHTA and CDR2 as FQGTGA. The CDR3 is CASSSLTTGTEAFF. CDR3 nucleotide sequence: TGTGCCAGCAGCTCCTTAACAACGGGGACTGAAGCTTTCTTT.

V and J are TRBV2 and TRBJ1-1; 10 bases are shared with TRBD1. The CDR3 is 17 amino acids. CDR1 and CDR2 (germline): SNHLY, FYNNEI. Trimming cost V 1 base and J 5 bases; bases outside gene matches: 10. The CDR3 DNA is TGTGCCAGCAGTGAAGATCCGACAGGGGGCAGCGGTACTGAAGCTTTCTTT. This sequence encodes CASSEDPTGGSGTEAFF.

The V and J genes are TRBV18 and TRBJ1-2; 8 bases agree with TRBD1. With V trimmed by 5 bases and J by 6 bases, 8 bases remained unmatched. In germline, CDR1 is KGHSH, CDR2 LQKENI. This CDR3 spans 14 amino acids. The CDR3 coding sequence is TGTGCCAGCTCAGCGACAGGGGTTCAGGATGGCTACACCTTC. This codes for CASSATGVQDGYTF. The whole variable domain, remainder taken from reference TRBV18 and TRBJ1-2, is NAGVMQNPRHLVRRRGQEARLRCSPMKGHSHVYWYRQLPEEGLKFMVYLQKENIIDESGMPKERFSAEFPKEGPSILRIQQVVRGDSAAYFCASSATGVQDGYTFGSGTRLTVV.

This clone was seen only once. The rearrangement joins TRBV5-4 to TRBJ2-5; TRBD1 matches at 8 bases. CDR1 SGHNT and CDR2 YYREEE come from the germline V gene (reference sequence). V lost 2 bases to trimming and J lost 5 bases; unmatched junction nucleotides: 5. CDR3 length: 14 amino acids. The chain's CDR3 is CASSLGRGQETQYF. CDR3 coding DNA: TGTGCCAGCAGCTTAGGCAGGGGGCAGGAGACCCAGTACTTC. The variable domain in full, completed from reference TRBV5-4 and TRBJ2-5, reads ETGVTQSPTHLIKTRGQQVTLRCSSQSGHNTVSWYQQALGQGPQFIFQYYREEENGRGNFPPRFSGLQFPNYSSELNVNALELDDSALYLCASSLGRGQETQYFGPGTRLLVL.

J is TRBJ2-7 and V is TRBV15; 9 positions agree with TRBD1. Germline V gives CDR1 LNHNV, CDR2 YYDKDF (reference sequence). CDR3 size: 18 residues. Trimming removed 0 bases from V and 0 bases from J; junction bases left unmatched: 9. This CDR3 is CATSRERTGGLSSYEQYF. CDR3 DNA sequence: TGTGCCACCAGCAGAGAACGTACAGGGGGCCTCAGCTCCTACGAGCAGTACTTC.

V usage is TRBV7-9 and J usage is TRBJ2-3; 11 bases map to TRBD2. Per the germline V gene, CDR1 is SEHNR and CDR2 is FQNEAQ (reference sequence). The CDR3 runs to 14 residues. The junction had 5 bases not matched to a gene; V was cut back by 8 bases and J by 4 bases. The CDR3 DNA reads TGTGCCAGCCGTAATAGCGGGGGGGCAGATACGCAGTATTTT. The encoded protein is CASRNSGGADTQYF.